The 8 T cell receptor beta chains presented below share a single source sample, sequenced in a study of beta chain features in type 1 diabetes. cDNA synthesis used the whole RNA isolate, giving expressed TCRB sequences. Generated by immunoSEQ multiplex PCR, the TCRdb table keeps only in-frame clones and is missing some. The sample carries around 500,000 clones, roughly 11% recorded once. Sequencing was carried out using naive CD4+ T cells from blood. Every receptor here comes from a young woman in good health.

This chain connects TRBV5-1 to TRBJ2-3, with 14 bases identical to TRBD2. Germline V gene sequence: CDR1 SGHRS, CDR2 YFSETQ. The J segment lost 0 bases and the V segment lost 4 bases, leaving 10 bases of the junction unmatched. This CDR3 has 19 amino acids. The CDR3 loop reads CASSLGLAGGRASTDTQYF. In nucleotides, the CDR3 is TGCGCCAGCAGCCTCGGACTAGCGGGGGGCCGTGCTAGCACAGATACGCAGTATTTT.

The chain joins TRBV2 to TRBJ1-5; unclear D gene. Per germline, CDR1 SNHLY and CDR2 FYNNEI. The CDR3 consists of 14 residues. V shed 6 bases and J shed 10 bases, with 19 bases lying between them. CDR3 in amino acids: CASRAGKAVGPQHF. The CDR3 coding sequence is TGTGCCAGCAGGGCGGGAAAGGCCGTGGGTCCCCAGCATTTT. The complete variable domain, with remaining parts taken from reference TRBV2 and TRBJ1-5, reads EPEVTQTPSHQVTQMGQEVILRCVPISNHLYFYWYRQILGQKVEFLVSFYNNEISEKSEIFDDQFSVERPDGSNFTLKIRSTKLEDSAMYFCASRAGKAVGPQHFGDGTRLSIL.

This CDR3 is CAISQAYSNQPQHF. The CDR3 DNA is TGTGCCATCAGTCAAGCATATAGCAATCAGCCCCAGCATTTT. The genes are TRBV10-3 and TRBJ1-5, with D uncertain. V was pared by 5 bases and J by 0 bases, with 8 bases between. The CDR3 covers 14 residues. Germline V gene sequence: CDR1 ENHRY, CDR2 SYGVKD.

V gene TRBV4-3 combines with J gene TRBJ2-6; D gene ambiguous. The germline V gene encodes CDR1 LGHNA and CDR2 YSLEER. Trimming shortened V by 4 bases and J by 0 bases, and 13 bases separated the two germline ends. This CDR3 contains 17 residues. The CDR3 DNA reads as TGCGCCAGCAGCCCCCAGGAAGGTCACTCTGGGGCCAACGTCCTGACTTTC. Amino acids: CASSPQEGHSGANVLTF.

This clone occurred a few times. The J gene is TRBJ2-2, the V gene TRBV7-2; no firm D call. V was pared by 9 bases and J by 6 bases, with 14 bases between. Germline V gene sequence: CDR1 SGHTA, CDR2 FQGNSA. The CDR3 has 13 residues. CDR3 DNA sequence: TGTGCCAGTTTTACTTACTTCCCCGGGGAGCTGTTTTTT. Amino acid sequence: CASFTYFPGELFF. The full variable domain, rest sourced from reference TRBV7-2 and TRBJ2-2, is GAGVSQSPSNKVTEKGKDVELRCDPISGHTALYWYRQSLGQGLEFLIYFQGNSAPDKSGLPSDRFSAERTGGSVSTLTIQRTQQEDSAVYLCASFTYFPGELFFGEGSRLTVL.

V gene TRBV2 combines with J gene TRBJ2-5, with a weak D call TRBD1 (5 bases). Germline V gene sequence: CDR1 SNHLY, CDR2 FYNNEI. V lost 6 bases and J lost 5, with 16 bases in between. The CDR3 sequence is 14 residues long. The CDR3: CASSRPQGRETQYF. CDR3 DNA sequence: TGTGCCAGCAGCCGCCCCCAGGGAAGGGAGACCCAGTACTTC.

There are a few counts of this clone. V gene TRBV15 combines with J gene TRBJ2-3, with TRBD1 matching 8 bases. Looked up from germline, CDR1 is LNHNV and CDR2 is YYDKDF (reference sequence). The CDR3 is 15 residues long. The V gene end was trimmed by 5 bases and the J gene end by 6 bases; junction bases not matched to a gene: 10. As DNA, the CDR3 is TGTGCCACCAGCCTCACTTTACAGGGGGGCGATACGCAGTATTTT. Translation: CATSLTLQGGDTQYF.

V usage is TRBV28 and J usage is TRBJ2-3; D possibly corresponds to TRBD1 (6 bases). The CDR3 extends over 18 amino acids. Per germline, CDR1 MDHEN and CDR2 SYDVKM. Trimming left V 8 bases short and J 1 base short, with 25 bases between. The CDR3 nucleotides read TGTGCCAGCCTGGCGCGGACAGCAAAAAGATGGGGCACAGATACGCAGTATTTT. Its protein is CASLARTAKRWGTDTQYF.